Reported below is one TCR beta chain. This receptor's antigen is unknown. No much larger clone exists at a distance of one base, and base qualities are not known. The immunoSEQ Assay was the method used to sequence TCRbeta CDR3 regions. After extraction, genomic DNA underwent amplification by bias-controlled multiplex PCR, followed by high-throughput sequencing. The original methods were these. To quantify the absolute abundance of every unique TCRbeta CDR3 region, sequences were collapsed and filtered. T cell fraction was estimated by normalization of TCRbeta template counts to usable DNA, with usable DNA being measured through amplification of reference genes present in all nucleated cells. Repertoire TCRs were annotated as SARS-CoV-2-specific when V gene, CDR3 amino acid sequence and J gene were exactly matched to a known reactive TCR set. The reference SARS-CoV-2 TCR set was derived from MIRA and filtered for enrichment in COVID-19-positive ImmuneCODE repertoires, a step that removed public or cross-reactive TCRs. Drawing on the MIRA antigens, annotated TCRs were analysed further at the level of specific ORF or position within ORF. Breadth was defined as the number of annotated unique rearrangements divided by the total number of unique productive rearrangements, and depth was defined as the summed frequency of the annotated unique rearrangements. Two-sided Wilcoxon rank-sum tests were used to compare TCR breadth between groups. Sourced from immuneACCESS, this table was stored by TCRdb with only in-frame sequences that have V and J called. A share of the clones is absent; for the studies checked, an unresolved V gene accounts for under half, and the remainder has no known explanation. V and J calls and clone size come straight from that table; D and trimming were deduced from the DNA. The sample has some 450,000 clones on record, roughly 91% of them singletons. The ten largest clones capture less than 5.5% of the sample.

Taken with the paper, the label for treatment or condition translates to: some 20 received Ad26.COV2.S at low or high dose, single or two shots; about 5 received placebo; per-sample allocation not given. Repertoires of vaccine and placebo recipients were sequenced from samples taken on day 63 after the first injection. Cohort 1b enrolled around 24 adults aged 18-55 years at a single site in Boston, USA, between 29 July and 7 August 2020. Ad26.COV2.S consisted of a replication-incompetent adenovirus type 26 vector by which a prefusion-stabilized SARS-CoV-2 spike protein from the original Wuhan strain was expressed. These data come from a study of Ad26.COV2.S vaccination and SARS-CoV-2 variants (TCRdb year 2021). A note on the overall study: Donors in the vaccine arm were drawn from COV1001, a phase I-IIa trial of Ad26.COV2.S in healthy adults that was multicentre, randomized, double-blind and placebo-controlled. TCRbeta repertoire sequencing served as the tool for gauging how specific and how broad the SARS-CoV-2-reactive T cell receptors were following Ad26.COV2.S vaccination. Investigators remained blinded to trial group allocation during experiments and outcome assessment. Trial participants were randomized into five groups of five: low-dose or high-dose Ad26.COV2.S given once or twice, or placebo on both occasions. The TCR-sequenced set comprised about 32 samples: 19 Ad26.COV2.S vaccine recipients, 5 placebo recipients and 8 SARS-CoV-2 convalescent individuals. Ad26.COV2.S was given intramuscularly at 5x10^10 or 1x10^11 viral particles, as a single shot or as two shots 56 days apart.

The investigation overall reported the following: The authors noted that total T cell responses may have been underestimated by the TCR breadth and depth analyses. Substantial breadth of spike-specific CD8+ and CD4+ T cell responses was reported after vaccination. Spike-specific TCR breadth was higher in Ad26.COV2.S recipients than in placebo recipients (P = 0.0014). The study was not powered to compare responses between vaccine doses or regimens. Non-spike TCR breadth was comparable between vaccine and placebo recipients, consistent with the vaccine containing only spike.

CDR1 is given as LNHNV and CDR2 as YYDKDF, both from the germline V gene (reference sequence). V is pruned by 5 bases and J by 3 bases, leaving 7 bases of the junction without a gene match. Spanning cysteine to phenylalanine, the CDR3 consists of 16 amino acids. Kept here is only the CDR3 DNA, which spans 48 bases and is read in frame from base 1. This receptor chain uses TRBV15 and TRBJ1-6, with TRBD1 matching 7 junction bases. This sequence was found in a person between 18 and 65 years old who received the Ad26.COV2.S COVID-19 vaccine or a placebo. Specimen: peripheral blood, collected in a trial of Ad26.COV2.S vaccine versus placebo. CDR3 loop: CATSQMDRLYNSPLHF. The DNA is TGTGCCACCAGCCAGATGGACAGGCTCTATAATTCACCCCTCCACTTT.